These 24 T cell receptor beta chains share one sample of origin, sequenced in a study of T cells in Graves' hyperthyroidism and ophthalmopathy. TCR beta CDR3 regions were amplified from RNA transcripts. HTBI primers were used for first-round RT-PCR of the TCR CDR3. TCRdb called the multiplex PCR reads again in MiXCR, with one record for every CDR3 protein. The data show around 600,000 distinct CDR3 sequences, with around a sixth seen just once and under 8% held by the top ten. Material: blood. The receptors come from a woman aged 25 to 39 with Graves' hyperthyroidism.

This clonotype was counted many times. The chain employs TRBV6-2 or TRBV6-3 and TRBJ2-1; D not certain. The CDR3 runs to 13 residues. From germline, CDR1 is MNHEY and CDR2 SVGEGT. V lost 8 bases and J 5 bases, leaving 13 bases between the germline ends. The CDR3 DNA sequence: TGTGCCAGCTCCGGACGTCGCGACAATGAGCAGTTCTTC. Protein: CASSGRRDNEQFF.

This chain uses TRBV10-3 with TRBJ2-1, with 12 bases lining up with TRBD2. The germline gives CDR1 ENHRY, CDR2 SYGVKD. V was pared by 2 bases and J by 6 bases, with 2 bases of the junction left unmatched. The CDR3 has 15 residues. The DNA of the CDR3 is TGTGCCATCAGTGAGCGGACTAGCGGGACCAATGAGCAGTTCTTC. Translated: CAISERTSGTNEQFF.

The gene calls are TRBV7-6 and TRBJ2-1, with a tentative D call TRBD2 (6 bases). The germline V and J ends were trimmed by 3 bases and 9 bases, with 12 bases remaining between them. Looked up from germline, CDR1 is SGHVS and CDR2 is FNYEAQ. This CDR3 contains 13 residues. This chain's CDR3 is CASSFGTGVEQFF. The CDR3 nucleotides read TGTGCCAGCAGCTTCGGGACGGGAGTTGAGCAGTTCTTC.

This clonotype was counted a few times. This chain uses TRBV6-1 with TRBJ1-4; 9 nucleotides align to TRBD1. With 7 bases clipped from V and 7 bases from J, the junction kept 7 bases outside the gene matches. Germline V lookup: CDR1 MNHNS, CDR2 SASEGT. The CDR3 is made up of 14 amino acids. CDR3 nucleotide sequence: TGTGCCAGCACCTGGGGGACAGGGAGTGAAAAACTGTTTTTT. It encodes CASTWGTGSEKLFF.

With regard to this clonotype: A much larger clone lies one base from this, so it may be a read error. The CDR3 here is CASGSPPGGFHTEAFF. The CDR3 DNA sequence: TGTGCCAGCGGTTCACCTCCAGGGGGCTTTCACACTGAAGCTTTCTTT. The J gene is TRBJ1-1, the V gene TRBV6-2 or TRBV6-3; TRBD1 aligns across 8 bases. After removal of 8 bases from V and 3 bases from J, the junction contained 14 bases not matched to a gene. The CDR3 sequence is 16 residues long. Germline lookup yields CDR1 MNHEY and CDR2 SVGEGT.

This clonotype was found many times. The chain recombines TRBV10-3 with TRBJ2-7; no reliable D call. Trimming stripped 2 bases from V and 6 bases from J, with 5 bases between. The CDR3 extends over 11 amino acids. CDR1 is ENHRY and CDR2 is SYGVKD in the germline V gene. The CDR3: CAISELGEQYF. The CDR3 nucleotides are TGTGCCATCAGTGAGCTGGGCGAGCAGTACTTC.

This clonotype has a count of ten or more. The chain combines TRBV10-1 with TRBJ2-3, with D possibly TRBD2 on 6 matching bases. The CDR3 has 14 amino acids. The V end was cut by 3 bases, the J end by 0 bases, with 7 bases between. Germline CDR1 is WNHNN and CDR2 is SYGVQD (reference sequence). The CDR3 spells CASSDGTSTDTQYF. CDR3 nucleotide sequence: TGCGCCAGCAGTGACGGGACTAGCACAGATACGCAGTATTTT.

V usage is TRBV6-2 or TRBV6-3 and J usage is TRBJ1-1, with 9 bases fitting TRBD1. This CDR3 is 17 amino acids long. V was clipped by 0 bases and J by 1 base; unmatched bases: 6. Germline V CDR1 and CDR2: MNHEY, SVGEGT. CDR3 nucleotides: TGTGCCAGCAGTTACTCGGCTCCGGGACAGGGGAACACTGAAGCTTTCTTT. This gives the protein CASSYSAPGQGNTEAFF.

This clonotype was observed many times. The chain combines TRBV9 with TRBJ2-7; TRBD2 might be the D (5 bases). This CDR3 is 14 amino acids long. Trimming pared 0 bases from V and 4 bases from J, leaving 11 bases between. Per the germline V gene, CDR1 is SGDLS and CDR2 is YYNGEE. Here the CDR3 DNA reads TGTGCCAGCAGCGTAGGTCTAGCTATGTACGAGCAGTACTTC. This gives the protein CASSVGLAMYEQYF.

This clonotype was counted at least ten times. The V gene is TRBV5-1, the J gene TRBJ2-7; D is perhaps TRBD1 or TRBD2 (7 bases each). Trimming took off 4 bases at V and 1 base at J, with 12 bases between the two ends. Per germline, CDR1 SGHRS and CDR2 YFSETQ. The CDR3 loop spans 14 amino acids. In nucleotides, the CDR3 is TGCGCCAGCAGCGGGGGGGACAGATCCTACGAGCAGTACTTC. It specifies CASSGGDRSYEQYF.

This clonotype was seen ten or more times. This sequence joins TRBV14 and TRBJ1-1, with a possible D match to TRBD1 (5 bases). Germline assignment: CDR1 SGHDN and CDR2 FVKESK. The CDR3 has 14 amino acids. V shed 4 bases and J shed 3 bases, with 12 bases lying between them. CDR3 protein: CASSLLREYTEAFF. In DNA, the CDR3 is TGTGCCAGCAGCCTCCTCAGGGAATACACTGAAGCTTTCTTT. The full variable domain, completed using reference TRBV14 and TRBJ1-1, is EAGVTQFPSHSVIEKGQTVTLRCDPISGHDNLYWYRRVMGKEIKFLLHFVKESKQDESGMPNNRFLAERTGGTYSTLKVQPAELEDSGVYFCASSLLREYTEAFFGQGTRLTVV.

The V gene is TRBV7-2, the J gene TRBJ2-2; D could derive from TRBD1 or TRBD2 (5 bases each). CDR3 length equals 15 residues. Germline lookup yields CDR1 SGHTA and CDR2 FQGNSA. Trimming removed 6 bases at V and 2 bases at J, with 13 bases between. The CDR3 coding sequence is TGTGCCAGCAGTTTTCGAGGGGTTAACACCGGGGAGCTGTTTTTT. Amino acid sequence: CASSFRGVNTGELFF.

This clonotype was detected ten times or more. The chain recombines TRBV20-1 with TRBJ1-1; D might be TRBD1 (6 bases). From germline, CDR1 is DFQATT and CDR2 SNEGSKA (reference sequence). There are 13 residues in the CDR3. Trimming removed 8 bases at V and 0 bases at J, with 13 bases between. The CDR3 region is CSPPGHLNTEAFF. In DNA, the CDR3 is TGCAGTCCCCCGGGACACCTGAACACTGAAGCTTTCTTT.

Worth noting for this clonotype: The junction does not match germline at one end; this may be a read error. This rearrangement joins TRBV6-1 to TRBJ2-1; TRBD1 or TRBD2 may be the D gene (6 bases each). Germline V CDR1 and CDR2: MNHNS, SASEGT. The CDR3 sequence is 15 residues long. CDR3 loop: CASREGGNIRNEQFF. Written as DNA, the CDR3 is TGTGCCAGCAGAGAAGGGGGGAACATCAGGAATGAGCAGTTCTTC.

Only a few counts were recorded for this clonotype. This sequence joins TRBV6-1 and TRBJ2-4; 8 bases align to TRBD2. Germline assignment: CDR1 MNHNS and CDR2 SASEGT. V lost 6 bases, J lost 5 bases, and 6 bases stayed unmatched. The CDR3 covers 14 residues. In DNA form, the CDR3 reads TGTGCCAGCAGCCTTAGCGGGAACGAAAACATTCAGTACTTC. Translation: CASSLSGNENIQYF.

This clonotype came up many times. The chain combines TRBV5-1 with TRBJ2-7; 8 nucleotides line up with TRBD2. Germline CDR1 is SGHRS and CDR2 is YFSETQ. The CDR3 contains 15 residues. With 2 bases clipped from V and 3 bases from J, the junction kept 7 bases outside the gene matches. The CDR3 region has the DNA TGCGCCAGCAGCTTCAGCGGGAGTATGGTCTACGAGCAGTACTTC. Translated: CASSFSGSMVYEQYF.

This clonotype was seen only a few times. V is TRBV19 and J is TRBJ1-3, with D possibly TRBD1 on 6 matching bases. This CDR3 region has 15 residues. The V gene lost 8 bases and the J gene lost 0 bases, with 14 bases spanning the gap. Germline V gene data show CDR1 as LNHDA and CDR2 as SQIVND (reference sequence). In DNA, the CDR3 is TGTGCCAGTCGGATAACAGGGCACTCTGGAAACACCATATATTTT. Protein product: CASRITGHSGNTIYF.

This clonotype has at least ten counts. The V call is TRBV6-1, the J call TRBJ1-1; possibly TRBD1 for D (6 bases). Trimming shortened V by 4 bases and J by 2 bases, and 14 bases separated the two germline ends. Germline CDR1 reads MNHNS; CDR2 reads SASEGT. There are 15 residues in the CDR3. This chain's CDR3 is CASSVNIGGNTEAFF. In DNA, the CDR3 is TGTGCCAGCAGTGTGAATATCGGGGGCAACACTGAAGCTTTCTTT.

This clonotype has only a few counts. The rearrangement joins TRBV19 to TRBJ2-2; no definite D call. Between the trimmed V and J ends, which lost 3 bases and 1 base, there was a span of 6 bases. CDR1 LNHDA and CDR2 SQIVND come from the germline V gene (reference sequence). The CDR3 length is 14 residues. The CDR3 reads CASSIRENTGELFF. As DNA, the CDR3 is TGTGCCAGTAGTATTCGAGAGAACACCGGGGAGCTGTTTTTT.

In its sample, this clonotype was seen many times. The genes are TRBV2 and TRBJ2-6; no firm D call. The V end was cut by 3 bases, the J end by 0 bases, with 6 bases between. The CDR3 totals 15 residues. Germline CDR1 reads SNHLY; CDR2 reads FYNNEI. Here the CDR3 DNA reads TGTGCCAGCAGTGATCGGAGCTCTGGGGCCAACGTCCTGACTTTC. Amino acid sequence: CASSDRSSGANVLTF.

This clonotype was seen at least ten times. The chain carries TRBV27 and TRBJ2-2, with 10 bases matching TRBD2. The CDR3 is 19 amino acids. With V trimmed by 6 bases and J by 2 bases, 15 bases remained unmatched. Germline CDR1 MNHEY, CDR2 SMNVEV (reference sequence). The CDR3 protein is CASRKLIWLAGANTGELFF. CDR3 DNA: TGTGCCAGCAGGAAGTTAATTTGGCTAGCGGGAGCCAACACCGGGGAGCTGTTTTTT.

This clonotype has at least ten counts. CDR3 region: CSARDKMTDTQYF. The CDR3 DNA follows: TGCAGTGCTAGAGATAAGATGACAGATACGCAGTATTTT. The genes are TRBV20-1 and TRBJ2-3; D is uncertain. This CDR3 region has 13 residues. Trimming removed 0 bases at V and 3 bases at J, with 7 bases between. Germline CDR1 DFQATT, CDR2 SNEGSKA (reference sequence).

This clonotype was counted ten times or more. Here the CDR3 DNA reads TGTGCCAGCAGTGCCCGCCGGGACCGGGGTTACGAGCAGTACTTC. Amino acid sequence: CASSARRDRGYEQYF. The V call is TRBV12-3 or TRBV12-4, the J call TRBJ2-7; D tentatively fits TRBD1 or TRBD2 (5 bases each). The CDR3 consists of 15 residues. Trimming left V 5 bases short and J 4 bases short, with 18 bases between.

The chain is built from TRBV12-3 or TRBV12-4 and TRBJ2-1, with 11 nucleotides matching TRBD2. V was pared by 1 base and J by 5 bases, with 1 base of the junction left unmatched. The length of the CDR3 is 15 residues. As DNA, the CDR3 is TGTGCCAGCAGTTTAGTAGCGGGAGGGAACAATGAGCAGTTCTTC. It translates to CASSLVAGGNNEQFF.